This T cell receptor (beta chain) appears in the sequencing data of a study of blood T cell repertoires in COVID-19. As processed by the authors: Amplification of reference gene primers was used by the study to estimate nucleated cell counts. TCRdb's copy holds only in-frame clones and misses some; the assay was immunoSEQ multiplex PCR. That table gives V, J and clone size, and the DNA gave D and trimming. The sample contains tens of thousands of clones, around nine tenths of which appear only once. Sequenced sample: peripheral blood. This sequence originates from a woman aged 80 or over with active COVID-19.

This CDR3 reads CASSLGETQYF. The CDR3 coding sequence is TGTGCCAGCAGTTTAGGCGAGACCCAGTACTTC. The chain recombines TRBV27 with TRBJ2-5; D is undetermined. Trimming removed 2 bases at V and 5 bases at J, with 3 bases between. The CDR3 is 11 residues long. CDR1 and CDR2 from the germline V gene are MNHEY and SMNVEV (reference sequence).